This entry is about one T cell receptor (beta chain). Germline CDR1 and CDR2: MDHEN and SYDVKM. There are 13 residues in the CDR3. The data originate from a study of monozygotic twins with inflammatory bowel disease. TCRdb re-called the 5' RACE reads, yielding one record per CDR3 amino acid sequence without DNA. Its listing shows roughly 330,000 distinct CDR3 sequences. The rearrangement joins TRBV28 to TRBJ2-1; there is no DNA to check the TCRdb D call of TRBD1. The material sequenced was blood. The receptor's source is a human donor with ulcerative colitis or Crohn's disease, or a healthy co-twin of an affected twin (not recorded which). The CDR3 loop reads CAGGSSSYNEQFF.